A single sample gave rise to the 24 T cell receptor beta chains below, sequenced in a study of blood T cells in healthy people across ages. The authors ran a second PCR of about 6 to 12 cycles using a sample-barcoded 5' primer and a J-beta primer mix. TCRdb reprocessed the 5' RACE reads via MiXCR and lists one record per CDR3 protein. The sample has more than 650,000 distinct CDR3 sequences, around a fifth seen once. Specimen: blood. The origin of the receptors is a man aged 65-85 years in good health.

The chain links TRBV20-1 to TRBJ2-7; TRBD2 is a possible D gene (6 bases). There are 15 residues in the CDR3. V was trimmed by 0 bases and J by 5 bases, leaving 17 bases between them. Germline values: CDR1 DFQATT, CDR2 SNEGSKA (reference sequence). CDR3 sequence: CSARDVGGRIHEQYF. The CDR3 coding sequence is TGCAGTGCTAGAGATGTTGGAGGGAGAATCCACGAGCAGTACTTC.

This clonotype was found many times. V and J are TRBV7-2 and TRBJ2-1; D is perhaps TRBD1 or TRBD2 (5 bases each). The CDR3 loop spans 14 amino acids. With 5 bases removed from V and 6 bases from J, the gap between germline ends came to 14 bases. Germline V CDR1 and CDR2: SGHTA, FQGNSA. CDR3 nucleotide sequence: TGTGCCAGCAGCACCCCGGGACGTTTCAATGAGCAGTTCTTC. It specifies CASSTPGRFNEQFF.

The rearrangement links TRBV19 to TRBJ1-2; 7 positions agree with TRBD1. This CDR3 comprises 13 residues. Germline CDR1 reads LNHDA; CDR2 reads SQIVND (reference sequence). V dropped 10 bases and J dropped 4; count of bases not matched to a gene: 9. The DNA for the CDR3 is TGTGCCACCCAGACAGGGCGAACCTATGGCTACACCTTC. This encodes CATQTGRTYGYTF.

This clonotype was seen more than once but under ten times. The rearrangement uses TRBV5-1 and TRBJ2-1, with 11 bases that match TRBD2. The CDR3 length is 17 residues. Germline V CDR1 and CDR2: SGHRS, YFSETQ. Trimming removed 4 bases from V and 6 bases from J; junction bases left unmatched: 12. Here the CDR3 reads CASSIIAGGLKGNEQFF. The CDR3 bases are TGCGCCAGCAGCATTATAGCGGGGGGGCTTAAGGGCAATGAGCAGTTCTTC.

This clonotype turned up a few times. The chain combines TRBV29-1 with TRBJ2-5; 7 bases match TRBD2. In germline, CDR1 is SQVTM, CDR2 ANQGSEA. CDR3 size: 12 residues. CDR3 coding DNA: TGCGGCGGAGGCGGGGGTCAAGAGACCCAGTACTTC. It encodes CGGGGGQETQYF. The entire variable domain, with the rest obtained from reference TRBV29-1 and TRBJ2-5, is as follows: SAVISQKPSRDICQRGTSLTIQCQVDSQVTMMFWYRQQPGQSLTLIATANQGSEATYESGFVIDKFPISRPNLTFSTLTVSNMSPEDSSIYLCGGGGGQETQYFGPGTRLLVL.

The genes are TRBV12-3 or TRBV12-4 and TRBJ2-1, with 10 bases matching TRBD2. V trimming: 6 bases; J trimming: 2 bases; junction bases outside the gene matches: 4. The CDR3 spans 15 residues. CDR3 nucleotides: TGTGCCAGCAGACAGCGGGAGGGTACCTACAATGAGCAGTTCTTC. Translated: CASRQREGTYNEQFF.

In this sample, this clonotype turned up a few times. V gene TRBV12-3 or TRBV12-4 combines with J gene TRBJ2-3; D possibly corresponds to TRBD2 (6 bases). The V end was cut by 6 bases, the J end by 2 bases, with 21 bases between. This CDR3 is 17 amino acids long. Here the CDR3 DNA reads TGTGCCAGCAGCCCACCGGGCCTGGCGGGGCCCACAGATACGCAGTATTTT. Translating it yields CASSPPGLAGPTDTQYF.

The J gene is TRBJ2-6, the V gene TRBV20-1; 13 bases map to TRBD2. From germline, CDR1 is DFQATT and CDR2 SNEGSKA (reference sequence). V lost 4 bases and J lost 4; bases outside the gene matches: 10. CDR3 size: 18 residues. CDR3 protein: CSATILAGGLSGANVLTF. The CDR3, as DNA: TGCAGTGCTACGATACTAGCGGGGGGGCTTTCAGGGGCCAACGTCCTGACTTTC.

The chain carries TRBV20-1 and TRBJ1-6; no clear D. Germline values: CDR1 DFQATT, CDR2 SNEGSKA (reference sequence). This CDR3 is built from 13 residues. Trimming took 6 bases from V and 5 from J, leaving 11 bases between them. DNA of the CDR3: TGCAGTGCCGAGCGGCAGGATAATTCACCCCTCCACTTT. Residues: CSAERQDNSPLHF.

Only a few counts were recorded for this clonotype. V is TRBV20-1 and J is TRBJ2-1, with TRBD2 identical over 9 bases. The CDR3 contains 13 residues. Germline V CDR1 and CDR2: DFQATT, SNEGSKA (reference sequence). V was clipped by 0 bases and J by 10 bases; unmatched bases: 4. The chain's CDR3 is CSARDWTSVEQFF. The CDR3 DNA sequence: TGCAGTGCTAGAGATTGGACTAGCGTCGAGCAGTTCTTC.

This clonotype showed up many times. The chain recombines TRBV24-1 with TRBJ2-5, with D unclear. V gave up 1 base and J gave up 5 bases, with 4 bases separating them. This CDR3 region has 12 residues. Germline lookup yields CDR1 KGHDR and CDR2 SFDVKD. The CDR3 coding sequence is TGTGCCACCAGTGATTTTAGGGAGACCCAGTACTTC. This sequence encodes CATSDFRETQYF.

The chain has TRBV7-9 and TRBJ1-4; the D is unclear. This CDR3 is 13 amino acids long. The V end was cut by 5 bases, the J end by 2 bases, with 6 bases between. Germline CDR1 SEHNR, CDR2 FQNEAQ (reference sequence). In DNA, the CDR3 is TGTGCCAGCAGCGGCAGGACTAATGAAAAACTGTTTTTT. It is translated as CASSGRTNEKLFF.

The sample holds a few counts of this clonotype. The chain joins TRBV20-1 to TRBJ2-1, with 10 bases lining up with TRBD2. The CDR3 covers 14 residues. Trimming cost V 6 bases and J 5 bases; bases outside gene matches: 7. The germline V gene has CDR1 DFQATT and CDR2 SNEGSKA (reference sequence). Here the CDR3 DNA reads TGCAGTGCCTGGGGTACTAGCGGGGACAATGAGCAGTTCTTC. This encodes CSAWGTSGDNEQFF.

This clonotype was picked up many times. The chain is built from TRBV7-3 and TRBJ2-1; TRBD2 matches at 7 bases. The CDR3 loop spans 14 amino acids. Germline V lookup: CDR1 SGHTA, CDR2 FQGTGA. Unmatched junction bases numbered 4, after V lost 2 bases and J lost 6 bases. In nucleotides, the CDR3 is TGTGCCAGCAGCTTACAACCTAGCGGCAATGAGCAGTTCTTC. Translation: CASSLQPSGNEQFF.

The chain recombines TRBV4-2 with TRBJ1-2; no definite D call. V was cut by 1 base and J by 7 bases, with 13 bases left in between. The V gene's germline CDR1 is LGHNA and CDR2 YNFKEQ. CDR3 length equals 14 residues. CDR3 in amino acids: CASSQGFRRSGYTF. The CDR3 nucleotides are TGTGCCAGCAGCCAAGGGTTCCGAAGAAGTGGCTACACCTTC.

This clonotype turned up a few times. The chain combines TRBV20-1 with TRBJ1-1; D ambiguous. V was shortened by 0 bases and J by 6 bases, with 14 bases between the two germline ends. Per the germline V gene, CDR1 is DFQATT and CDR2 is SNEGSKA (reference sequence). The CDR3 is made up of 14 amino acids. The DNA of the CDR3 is TGCAGTGCTAGAGATATTTACCAGCGCCCTGAAGCTTTCTTT. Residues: CSARDIYQRPEAFF.

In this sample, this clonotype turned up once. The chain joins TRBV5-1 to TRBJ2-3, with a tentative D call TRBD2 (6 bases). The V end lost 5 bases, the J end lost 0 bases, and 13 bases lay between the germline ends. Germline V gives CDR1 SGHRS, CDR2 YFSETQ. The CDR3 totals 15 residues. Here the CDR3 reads CASSRSGPSTDTQYF. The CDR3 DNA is TGCGCCAGCAGTCGTAGCGGACCTAGCACAGATACGCAGTATTTT.

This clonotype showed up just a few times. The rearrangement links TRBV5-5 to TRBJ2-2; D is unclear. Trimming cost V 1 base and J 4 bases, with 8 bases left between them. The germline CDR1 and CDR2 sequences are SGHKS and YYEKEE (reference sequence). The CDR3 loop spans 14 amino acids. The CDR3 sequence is CASSLFSPTGELFF. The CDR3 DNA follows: TGTGCCAGCAGCTTGTTCAGCCCCACCGGGGAGCTGTTTTTT.

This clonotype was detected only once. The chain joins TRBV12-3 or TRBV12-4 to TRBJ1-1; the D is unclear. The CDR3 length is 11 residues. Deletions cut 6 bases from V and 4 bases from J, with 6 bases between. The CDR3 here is CASRGVTEAFF. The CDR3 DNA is TGTGCCAGCAGGGGAGTCACTGAAGCTTTCTTT.

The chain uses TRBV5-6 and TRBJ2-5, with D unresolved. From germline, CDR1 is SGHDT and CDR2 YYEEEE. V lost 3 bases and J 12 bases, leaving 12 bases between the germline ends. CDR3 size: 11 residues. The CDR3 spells CASSSRLKEYF. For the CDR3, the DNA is TGTGCCAGCAGCTCACGACTCAAGGAGTACTTC.

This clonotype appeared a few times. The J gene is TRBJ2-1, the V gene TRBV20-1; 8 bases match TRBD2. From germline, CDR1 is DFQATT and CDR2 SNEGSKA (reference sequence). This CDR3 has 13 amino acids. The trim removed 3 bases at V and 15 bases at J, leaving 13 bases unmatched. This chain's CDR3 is CSAREAGAPKPFF. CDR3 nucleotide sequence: TGCAGTGCTAGGGAAGCGGGAGCCCCAAAACCGTTCTTC.

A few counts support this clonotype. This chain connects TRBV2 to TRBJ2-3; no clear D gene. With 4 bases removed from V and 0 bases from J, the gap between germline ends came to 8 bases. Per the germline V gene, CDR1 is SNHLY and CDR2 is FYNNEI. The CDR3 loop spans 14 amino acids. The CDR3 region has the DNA TGTGCCAGCAGTGGGACCGGGAGCACAGATACGCAGTATTTT. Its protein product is CASSGTGSTDTQYF.

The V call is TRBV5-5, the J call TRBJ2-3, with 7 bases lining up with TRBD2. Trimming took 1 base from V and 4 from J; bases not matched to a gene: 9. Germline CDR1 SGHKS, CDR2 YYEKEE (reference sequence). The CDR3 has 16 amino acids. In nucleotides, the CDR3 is TGTGCCAGCAGCTTGACACCAGCGGGACCACCAGATACGCAGTATTTT. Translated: CASSLTPAGPPDTQYF. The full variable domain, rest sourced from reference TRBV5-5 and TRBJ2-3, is DAGVTQSPTHLIKTRGQQVTLRCSPISGHKSVSWYQQVLGQGPQFIFQYYEKEERGRGNFPDRFSARQFPNYSSELNVNALLLGDSALYLCASSLTPAGPPDTQYFGPGTRLTVL.

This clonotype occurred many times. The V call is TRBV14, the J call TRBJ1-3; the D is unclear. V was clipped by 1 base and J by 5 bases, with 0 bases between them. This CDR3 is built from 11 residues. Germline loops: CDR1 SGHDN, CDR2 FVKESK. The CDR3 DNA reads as TGTGCCAGCAGCCAAGGAAACACCATATATTTT. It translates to CASSQGNTIYF.